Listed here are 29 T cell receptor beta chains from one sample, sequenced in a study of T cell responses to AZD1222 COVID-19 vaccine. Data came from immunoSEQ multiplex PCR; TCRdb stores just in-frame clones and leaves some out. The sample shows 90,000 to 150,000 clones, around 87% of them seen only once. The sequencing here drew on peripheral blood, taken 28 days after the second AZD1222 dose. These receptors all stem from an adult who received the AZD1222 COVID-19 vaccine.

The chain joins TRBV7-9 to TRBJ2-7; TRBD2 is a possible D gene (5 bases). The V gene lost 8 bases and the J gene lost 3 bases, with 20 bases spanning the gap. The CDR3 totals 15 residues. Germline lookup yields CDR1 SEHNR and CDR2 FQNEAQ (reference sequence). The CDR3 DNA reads TGTGCCAGCTCTCCCCCGGGAAGGGAAAACTACGAGCAGTACTTC. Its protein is CASSPPGRENYEQYF.

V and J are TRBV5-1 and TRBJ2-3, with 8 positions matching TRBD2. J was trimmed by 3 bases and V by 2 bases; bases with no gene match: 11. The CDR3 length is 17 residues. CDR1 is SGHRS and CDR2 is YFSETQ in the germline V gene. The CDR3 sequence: CASSFRFGGGSTDTQYF. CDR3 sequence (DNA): TGCGCCAGCAGCTTCCGGTTCGGCGGGGGGTCTACAGATACGCAGTATTTT.

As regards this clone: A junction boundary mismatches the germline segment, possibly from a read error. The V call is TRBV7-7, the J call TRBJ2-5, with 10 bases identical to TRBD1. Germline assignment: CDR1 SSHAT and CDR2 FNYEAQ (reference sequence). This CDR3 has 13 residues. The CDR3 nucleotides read TGTGCTAGCAGCTCGGACAGGGGGGAGACCCAGTACTTC. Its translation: CASSSDRGETQYF.

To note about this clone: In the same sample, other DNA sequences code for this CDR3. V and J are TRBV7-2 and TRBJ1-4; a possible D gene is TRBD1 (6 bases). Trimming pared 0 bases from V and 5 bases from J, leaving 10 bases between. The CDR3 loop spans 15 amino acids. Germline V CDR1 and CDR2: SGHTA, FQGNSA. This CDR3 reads CASSLAGGSNEKLFF. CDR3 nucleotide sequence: TGTGCCAGCAGCTTAGCAGGGGGGTCAAATGAAAAACTGTTTTTT.

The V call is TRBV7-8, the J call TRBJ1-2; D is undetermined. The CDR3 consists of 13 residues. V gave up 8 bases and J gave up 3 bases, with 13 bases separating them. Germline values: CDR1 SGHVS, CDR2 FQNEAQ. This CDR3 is CASSLGPYYGYTF. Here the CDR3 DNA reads TGTGCCAGCTCCCTAGGCCCCTACTATGGCTACACCTTC. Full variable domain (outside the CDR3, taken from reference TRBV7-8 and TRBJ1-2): GAGVSQSPRYKVAKRGQDVALRCDPISGHVSLFWYQQALGQGPEFLTYFQNEAQLDKSGLPSDRFFAERPEGSVSTLKIQRTQQEDSAVYLCASSLGPYYGYTFGSGTRLTVV.

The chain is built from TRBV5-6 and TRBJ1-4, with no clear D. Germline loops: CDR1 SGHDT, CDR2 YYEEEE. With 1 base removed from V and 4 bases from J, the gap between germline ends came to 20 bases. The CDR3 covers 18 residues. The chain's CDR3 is CASSLRPHHPGFNEKLFF. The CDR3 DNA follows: TGTGCCAGCAGCTTGAGGCCTCACCACCCGGGGTTTAATGAAAAACTGTTTTTT.

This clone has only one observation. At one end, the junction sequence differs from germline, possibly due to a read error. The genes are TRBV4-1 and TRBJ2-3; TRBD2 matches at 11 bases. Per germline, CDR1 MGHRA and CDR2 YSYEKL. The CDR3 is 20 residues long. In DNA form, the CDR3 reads TGCGCCAGCAGCCAAAGAGGGCTAGCGGGGGGACCCAAAAACACAGATACACAGTATTTT. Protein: CASSQRGLAGGPKNTDTQYF.

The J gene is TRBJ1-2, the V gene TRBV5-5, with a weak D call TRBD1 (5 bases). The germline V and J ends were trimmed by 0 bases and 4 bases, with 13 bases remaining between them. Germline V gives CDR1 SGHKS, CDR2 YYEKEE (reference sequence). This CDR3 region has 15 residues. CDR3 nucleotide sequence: TGTGCCAGCAGCTTGGAGACCGGGGCCCCCTATGGCTACACCTTC. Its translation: CASSLETGAPYGYTF. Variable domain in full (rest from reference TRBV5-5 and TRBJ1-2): DAGVTQSPTHLIKTRGQQVTLRCSPISGHKSVSWYQQVLGQGPQFIFQYYEKEERGRGNFPDRFSARQFPNYSSELNVNALLLGDSALYLCASSLETGAPYGYTFGSGTRLTVV.

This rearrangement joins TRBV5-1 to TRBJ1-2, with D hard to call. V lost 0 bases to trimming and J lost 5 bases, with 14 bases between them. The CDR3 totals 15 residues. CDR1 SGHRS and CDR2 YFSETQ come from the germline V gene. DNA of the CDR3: TGCGCCAGCAGCTTGGATACAGACACAATTTATGGCTACACCTTC. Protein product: CASSLDTDTIYGYTF.

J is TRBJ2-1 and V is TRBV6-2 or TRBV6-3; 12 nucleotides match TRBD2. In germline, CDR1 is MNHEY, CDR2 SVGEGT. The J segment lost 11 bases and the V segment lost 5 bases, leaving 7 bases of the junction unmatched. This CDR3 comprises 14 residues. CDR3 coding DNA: TGTGCCAGCAGTCTCCTAGCGGGGGGGCAGCAGCAGTTCTTC. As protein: CASSLLAGGQQQFF.

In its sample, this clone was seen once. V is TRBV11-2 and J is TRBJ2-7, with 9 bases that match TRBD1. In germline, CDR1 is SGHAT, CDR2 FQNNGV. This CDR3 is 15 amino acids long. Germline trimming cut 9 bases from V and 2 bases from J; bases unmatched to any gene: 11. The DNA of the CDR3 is TGTGCCAGTAGTAGGACAGGACAGGGGACCTACGAGCAGTACTTC. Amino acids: CASSRTGQGTYEQYF. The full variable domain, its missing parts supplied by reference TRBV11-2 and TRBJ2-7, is EAGVAQSPRYKIIEKRQSVAFWCNPISGHATLYWYQQILGQGPKLLIQFQNNGVVDDSQLPKDRFSAERLKGVDSTLKIQPAKLEDSAVYLCASSRTGQGTYEQYFGPGTRLTVT.

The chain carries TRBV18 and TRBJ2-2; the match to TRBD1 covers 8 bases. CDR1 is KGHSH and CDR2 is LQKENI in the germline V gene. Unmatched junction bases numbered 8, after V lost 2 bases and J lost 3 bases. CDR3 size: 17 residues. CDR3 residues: CASSPSVGQADTGELFF. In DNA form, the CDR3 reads TGTGCCAGCTCACCATCAGTGGGACAGGCGGACACCGGGGAGCTGTTTTTT.

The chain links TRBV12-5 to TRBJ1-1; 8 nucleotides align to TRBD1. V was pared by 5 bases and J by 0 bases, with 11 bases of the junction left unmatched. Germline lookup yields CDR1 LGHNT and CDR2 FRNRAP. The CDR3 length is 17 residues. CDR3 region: CASGRPQGQGMNTEAFF. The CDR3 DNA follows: TGTGCTAGTGGTCGACCCCAAGGACAGGGCATGAACACTGAAGCTTTCTTT.

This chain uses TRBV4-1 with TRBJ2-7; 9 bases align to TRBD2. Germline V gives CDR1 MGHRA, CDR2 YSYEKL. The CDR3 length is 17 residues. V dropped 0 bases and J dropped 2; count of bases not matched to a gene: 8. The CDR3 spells CASSQDWPSGVTYEQYF. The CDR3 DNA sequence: TGCGCCAGCAGCCAAGATTGGCCTAGCGGGGTTACCTACGAGCAGTACTTC.

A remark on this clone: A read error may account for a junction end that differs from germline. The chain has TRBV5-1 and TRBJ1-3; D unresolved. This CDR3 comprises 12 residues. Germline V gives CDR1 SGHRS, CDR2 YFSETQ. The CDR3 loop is CASSLASGSKSF. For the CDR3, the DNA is TGCGCCAGCAGCTTGGCCTCGGGGTCGAAAAGTTTT.

The CDR3 protein is CASSLRVTGNTIYF. The CDR3 DNA reads as TGTGCCAGCAGCCTCAGGGTGACTGGAAACACCATATATTTT. This chain links TRBV28 with TRBJ1-3, with D possibly TRBD1 on 5 matching bases. This CDR3 is 14 amino acids long. V gave up 6 bases and J gave up 2 bases, with 11 bases separating them. Looked up from germline, CDR1 is MDHEN and CDR2 is SYDVKM. Variable domain in full (rest from reference TRBV28 and TRBJ1-3): DVKVTQSSRYLVKRTGEKVFLECVQDMDHENMFWYRQDPGLGLRLIYFSYDVKMKEKGDIPEGYSVSREKKERFSLILESASTNQTSMYLCASSLRVTGNTIYFGEGSWLTVV.

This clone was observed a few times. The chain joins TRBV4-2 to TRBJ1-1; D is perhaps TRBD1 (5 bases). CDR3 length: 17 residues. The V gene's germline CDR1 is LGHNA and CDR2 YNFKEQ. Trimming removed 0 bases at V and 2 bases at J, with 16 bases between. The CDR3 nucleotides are TGTGCCAGCAGCCAAGATCCTAGGCGACAGACAAACACTGAAGCTTTCTTT. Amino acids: CASSQDPRRQTNTEAFF.

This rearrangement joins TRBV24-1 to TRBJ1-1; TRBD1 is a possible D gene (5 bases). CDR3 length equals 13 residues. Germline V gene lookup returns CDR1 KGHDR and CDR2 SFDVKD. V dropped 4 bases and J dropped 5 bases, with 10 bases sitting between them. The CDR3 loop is CATSELEGTEAFF. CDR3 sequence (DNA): TGTGCCACCAGTGAGTTAGAGGGGACTGAAGCTTTCTTT.

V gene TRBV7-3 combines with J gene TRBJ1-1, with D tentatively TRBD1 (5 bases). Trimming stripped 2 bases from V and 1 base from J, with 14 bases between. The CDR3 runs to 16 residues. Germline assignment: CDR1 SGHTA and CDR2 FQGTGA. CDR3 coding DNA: TGTGCCAGCAGCTTAGATGCGGGGGTCGGGAACACTGAAGCTTTCTTT. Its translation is CASSLDAGVGNTEAFF. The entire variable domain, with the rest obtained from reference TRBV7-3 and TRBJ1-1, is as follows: GAGVSQTPSNKVTEKGKYVELRCDPISGHTALYWYRQSLGQGPEFLIYFQGTGAADDSGLPNDRFFAVRPEGSVSTLKIQRTERGDSAVYLCASSLDAGVGNTEAFFGQGTRLTVV.

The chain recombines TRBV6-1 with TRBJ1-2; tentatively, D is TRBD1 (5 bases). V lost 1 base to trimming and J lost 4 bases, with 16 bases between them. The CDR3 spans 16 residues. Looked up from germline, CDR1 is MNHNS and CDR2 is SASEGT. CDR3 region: CASSEGRGVQFYGYTF. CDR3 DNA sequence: TGTGCCAGCAGTGAAGGGAGGGGTGTACAGTTCTATGGCTACACCTTC.

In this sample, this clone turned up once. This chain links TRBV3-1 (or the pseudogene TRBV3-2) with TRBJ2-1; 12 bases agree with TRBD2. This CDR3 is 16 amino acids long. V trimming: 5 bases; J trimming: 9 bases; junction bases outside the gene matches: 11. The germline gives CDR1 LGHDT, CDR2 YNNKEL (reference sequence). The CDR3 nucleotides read TGTGCCAGCAGCGACGGGACTAGCGGGCGACGGGGTGAGCAGTTCTTC. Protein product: CASSDGTSGRRGEQFF.

CDR3 amino acids: CASSLTSGGTYEQYF. The CDR3, as DNA: TGTGCCAGCAGCCTGACTAGCGGGGGCACCTACGAGCAGTACTTC. The V and J genes are TRBV5-5 and TRBJ2-7; 12 bases map to TRBD2. The length of the CDR3 is 15 residues. J lost 2 bases, V lost 4 bases, and 4 bases had no gene match. Germline CDR1 and CDR2: SGHKS and YYEKEE (reference sequence).

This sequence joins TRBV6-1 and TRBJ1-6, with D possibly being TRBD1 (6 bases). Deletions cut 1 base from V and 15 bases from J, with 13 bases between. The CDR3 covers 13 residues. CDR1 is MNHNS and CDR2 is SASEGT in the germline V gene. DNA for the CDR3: TGTGCCAGCAGTGAAGTGGGGGCAGGGCGCCTCCACTTT. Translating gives CASSEVGAGRLHF.

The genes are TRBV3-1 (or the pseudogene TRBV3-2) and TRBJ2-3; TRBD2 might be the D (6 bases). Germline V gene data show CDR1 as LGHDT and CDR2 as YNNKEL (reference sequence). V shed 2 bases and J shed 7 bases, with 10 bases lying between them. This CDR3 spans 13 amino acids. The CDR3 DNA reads TGTGCCAGCAGCCAACCCGGACTAAATACGCAGTATTTT. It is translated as CASSQPGLNTQYF.

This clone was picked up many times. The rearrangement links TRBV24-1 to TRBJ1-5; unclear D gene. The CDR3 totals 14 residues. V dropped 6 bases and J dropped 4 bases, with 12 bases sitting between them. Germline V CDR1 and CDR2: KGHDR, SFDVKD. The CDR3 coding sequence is TGTGCCACCAGTAGGAACCAGGCGAATCAGCCCCAGCATTTT. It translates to CATSRNQANQPQHF.

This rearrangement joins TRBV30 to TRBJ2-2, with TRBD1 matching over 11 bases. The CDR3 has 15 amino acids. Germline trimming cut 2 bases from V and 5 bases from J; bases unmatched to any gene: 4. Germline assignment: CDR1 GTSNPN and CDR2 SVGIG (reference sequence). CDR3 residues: CAWSTGQGETGELFF. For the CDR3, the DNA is TGTGCCTGGAGTACGGGACAGGGGGAAACCGGGGAGCTGTTTTTT.

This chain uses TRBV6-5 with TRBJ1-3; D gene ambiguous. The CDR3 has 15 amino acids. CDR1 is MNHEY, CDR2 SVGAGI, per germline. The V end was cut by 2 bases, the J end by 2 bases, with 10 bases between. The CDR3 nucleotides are TGTGCCAGCAGTTACAGGGAGGGCCCTGGAAACACCATATATTTT. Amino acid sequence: CASSYREGPGNTIYF.

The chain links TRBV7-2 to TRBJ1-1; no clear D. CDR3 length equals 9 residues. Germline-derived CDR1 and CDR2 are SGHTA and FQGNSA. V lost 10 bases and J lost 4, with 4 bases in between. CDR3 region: CATGTEAFF. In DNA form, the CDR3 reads TGTGCCACGGGCACTGAAGCTTTCTTT.

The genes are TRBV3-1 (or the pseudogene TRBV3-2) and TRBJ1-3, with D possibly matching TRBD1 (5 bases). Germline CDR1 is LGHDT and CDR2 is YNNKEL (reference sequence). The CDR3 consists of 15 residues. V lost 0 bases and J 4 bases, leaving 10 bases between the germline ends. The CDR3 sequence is CASSQDSGVGNTIYF. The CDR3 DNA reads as TGTGCCAGCAGCCAAGATTCGGGGGTCGGAAACACCATATATTTT.